This T cell receptor beta chain derives from a study of shared clonotypes between healthy human individuals. The CD4+ fraction was divided into a CD45RA+ naive subset and a CD45RA-negative memory subset. CDR3 length: 14 residues. V shed 3 bases and J shed 4 bases, with 12 bases lying between them. CDR1 and CDR2 from the germline V gene are MDHEN and SYDVKM. Genomic DNA per cell subset filled all wells of several immunoSEQ plates. Assay used: immunoSEQ multiplex PCR; TCRdb lists only in-frame clones, some missing. The sample has some 2,500,000 clones, 80% to 95% seen once; the top ten hold 0.35% to 0.45%. This clone was seen a single time.

This clonotype was sampled from a man younger than 30 in good health. Some clones in this sample may be carry-over from other donors' samples. Sequencing was done on a sample of naive CD4+ T cells from PBMCs. Subset in this sample: CD45RA+ positively selected. This chain uses TRBV28 with TRBJ1-1; no definite D call. CDR3 bases: TGTGCCAGCAGTTTGGGGTTCCTGGGCACTGAAGCTTTCTTT. The encoded protein is CASSLGFLGTEAFF.